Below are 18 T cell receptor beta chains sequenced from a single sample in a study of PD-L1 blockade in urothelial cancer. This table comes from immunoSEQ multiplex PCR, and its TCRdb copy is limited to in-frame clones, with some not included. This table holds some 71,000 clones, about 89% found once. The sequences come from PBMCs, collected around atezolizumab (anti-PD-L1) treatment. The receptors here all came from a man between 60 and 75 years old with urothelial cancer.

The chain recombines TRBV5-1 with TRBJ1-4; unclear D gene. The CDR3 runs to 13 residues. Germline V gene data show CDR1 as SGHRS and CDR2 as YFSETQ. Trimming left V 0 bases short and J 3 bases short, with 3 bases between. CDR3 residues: CASSLASNEKLFF. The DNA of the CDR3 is TGCGCCAGCAGCTTGGCGTCTAATGAAAAACTGTTTTTT.

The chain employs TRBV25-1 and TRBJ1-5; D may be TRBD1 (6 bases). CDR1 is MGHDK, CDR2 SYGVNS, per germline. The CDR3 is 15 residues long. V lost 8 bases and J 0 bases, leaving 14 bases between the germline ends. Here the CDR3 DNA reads TGTGCCAGCCAATCCGCGGACAGTAGCAATCAGCCCCAGCATTTT. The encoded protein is CASQSADSSNQPQHF.

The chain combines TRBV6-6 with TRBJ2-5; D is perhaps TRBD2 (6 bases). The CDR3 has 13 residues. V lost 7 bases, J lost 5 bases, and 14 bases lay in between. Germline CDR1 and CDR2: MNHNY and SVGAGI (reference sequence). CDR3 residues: CASTPPGEETQYF. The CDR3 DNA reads TGTGCCAGCACGCCGCCGGGAGAGGAGACCCAGTACTTC.

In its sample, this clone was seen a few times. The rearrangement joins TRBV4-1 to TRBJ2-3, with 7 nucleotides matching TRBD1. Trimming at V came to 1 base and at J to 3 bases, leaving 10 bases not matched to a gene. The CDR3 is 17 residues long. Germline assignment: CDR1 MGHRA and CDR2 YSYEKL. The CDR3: CASSQAPTGTGTDTQYF. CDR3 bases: TGCGCCAGCAGCCAAGCCCCGACAGGGACGGGGACAGATACGCAGTATTTT.

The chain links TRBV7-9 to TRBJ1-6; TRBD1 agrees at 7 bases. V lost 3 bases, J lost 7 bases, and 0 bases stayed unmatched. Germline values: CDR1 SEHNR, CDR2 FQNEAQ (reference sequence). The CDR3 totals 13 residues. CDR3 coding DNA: TGTGCCAGCAGCTTGACAGGGAATTCACCCCTCCACTTT. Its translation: CASSLTGNSPLHF.

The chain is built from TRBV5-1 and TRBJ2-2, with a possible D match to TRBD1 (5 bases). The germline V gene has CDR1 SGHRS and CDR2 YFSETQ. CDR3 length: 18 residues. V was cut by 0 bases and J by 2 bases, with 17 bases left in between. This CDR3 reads CASSLVGDRPLNTGELFF. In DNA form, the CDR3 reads TGCGCCAGCAGCTTGGTCGGTGACAGACCCCTAAACACCGGGGAGCTGTTTTTT.

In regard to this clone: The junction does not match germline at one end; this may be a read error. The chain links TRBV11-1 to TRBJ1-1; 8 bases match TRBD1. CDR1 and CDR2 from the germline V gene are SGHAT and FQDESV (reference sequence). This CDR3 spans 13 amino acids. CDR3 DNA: TGTGCCAGCAGCTTAGCATCAGGGGGCCCAGGAGACTTT. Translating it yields CASSLASGGPGDF. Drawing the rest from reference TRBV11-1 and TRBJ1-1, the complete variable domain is EAEVAQSPRYKITEKSQAVAFWCDPISGHATLYWYRQILGQGPELLVQFQDESVVDDSQLPKDRFSAERLKGVDSTLKIQPAELGDSAMYLCASSLASGGPGDFGQGTRLTVV.

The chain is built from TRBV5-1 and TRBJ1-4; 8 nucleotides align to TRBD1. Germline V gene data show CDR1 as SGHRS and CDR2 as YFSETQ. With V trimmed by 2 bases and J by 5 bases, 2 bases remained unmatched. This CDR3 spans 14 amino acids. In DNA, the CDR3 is TGCGCCAGCAGCTTAGGGACAGGCAATGAAAAACTGTTTTTT. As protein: CASSLGTGNEKLFF.

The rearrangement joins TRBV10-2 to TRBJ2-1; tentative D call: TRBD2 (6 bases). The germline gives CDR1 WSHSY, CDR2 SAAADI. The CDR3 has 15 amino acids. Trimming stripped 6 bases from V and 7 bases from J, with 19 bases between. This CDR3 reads CASSETRTNFNEQFF. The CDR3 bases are TGCGCCAGCAGCGAAACTAGGACTAACTTTAATGAGCAGTTCTTC.

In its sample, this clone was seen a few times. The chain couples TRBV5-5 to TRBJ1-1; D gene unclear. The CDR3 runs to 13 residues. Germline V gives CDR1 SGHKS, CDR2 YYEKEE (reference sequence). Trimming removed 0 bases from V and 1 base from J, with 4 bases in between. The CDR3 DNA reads TGTGCCAGCAGCTTGGGCGGGAACACTGAAGCTTTCTTT. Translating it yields CASSLGGNTEAFF.

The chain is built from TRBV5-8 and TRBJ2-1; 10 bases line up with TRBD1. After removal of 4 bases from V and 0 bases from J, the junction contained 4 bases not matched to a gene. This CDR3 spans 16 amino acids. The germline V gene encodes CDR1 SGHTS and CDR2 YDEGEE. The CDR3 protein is CASSAGQGSSYNEQFF. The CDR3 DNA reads TGTGCCAGCAGCGCGGGACAGGGGAGCTCCTACAATGAGCAGTTCTTC.

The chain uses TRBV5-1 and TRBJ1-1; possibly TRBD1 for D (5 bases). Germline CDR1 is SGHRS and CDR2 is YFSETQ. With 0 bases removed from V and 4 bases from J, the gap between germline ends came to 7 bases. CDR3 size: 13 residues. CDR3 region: CASSLGGGTEAFF. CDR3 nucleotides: TGCGCCAGCAGCTTGGGGGGGGGCACTGAAGCTTTCTTT.

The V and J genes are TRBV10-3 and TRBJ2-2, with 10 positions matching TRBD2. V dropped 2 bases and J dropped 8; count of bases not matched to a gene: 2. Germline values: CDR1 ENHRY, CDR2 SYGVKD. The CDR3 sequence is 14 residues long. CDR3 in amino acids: CAISELAGAGELFF. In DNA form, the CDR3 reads TGTGCCATCAGTGAGCTAGCGGGAGCTGGGGAGCTGTTTTTT.

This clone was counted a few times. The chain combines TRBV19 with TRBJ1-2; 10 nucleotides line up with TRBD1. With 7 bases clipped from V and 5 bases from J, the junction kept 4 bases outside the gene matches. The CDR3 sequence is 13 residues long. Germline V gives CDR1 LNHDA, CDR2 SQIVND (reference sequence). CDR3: CASTRDRGYGYTF. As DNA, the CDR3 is TGTGCCAGTACCCGGGACAGGGGTTATGGCTACACCTTC.

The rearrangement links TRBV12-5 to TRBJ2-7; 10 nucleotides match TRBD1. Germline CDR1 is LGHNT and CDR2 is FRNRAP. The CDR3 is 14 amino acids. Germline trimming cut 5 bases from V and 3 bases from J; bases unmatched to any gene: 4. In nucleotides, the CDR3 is TGTGCTAGTGGTCTGGGACAGGGGTACTACGAGCAGTACTTC. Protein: CASGLGQGYYEQYF.

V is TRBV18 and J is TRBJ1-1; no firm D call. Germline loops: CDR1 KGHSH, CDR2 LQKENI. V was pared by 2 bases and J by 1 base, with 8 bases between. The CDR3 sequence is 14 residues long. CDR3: CASSPGPGNTEAFF. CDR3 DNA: TGTGCCAGCTCACCAGGTCCGGGGAACACTGAAGCTTTCTTT.

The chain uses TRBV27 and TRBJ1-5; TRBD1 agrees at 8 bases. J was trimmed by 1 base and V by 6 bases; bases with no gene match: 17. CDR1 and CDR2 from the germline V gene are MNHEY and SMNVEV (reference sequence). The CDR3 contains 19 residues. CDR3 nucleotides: TGTGCCAGCAGGAAATGGCCGCCGACAGGGGCTCTAAGCAATCAGCCCCAGCATTTT. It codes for CASRKWPPTGALSNQPQHF.

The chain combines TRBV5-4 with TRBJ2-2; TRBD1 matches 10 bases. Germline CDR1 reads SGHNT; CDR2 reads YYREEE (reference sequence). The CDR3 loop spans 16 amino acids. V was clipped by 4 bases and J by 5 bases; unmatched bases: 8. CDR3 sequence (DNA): TGTGCCAGCAGCCTGACGGGACAGGGGAAGACCGGGGAGCTGTTTTTT. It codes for CASSLTGQGKTGELFF.